This is a list of T cell receptor beta chains from one sample in a study of identical twins. TCRdb fed the 5' RACE reads into MiXCR, producing one record per CDR3 protein. The data hold more than 400,000 distinct CDR3 sequences, with 15% observed a single time. This same sample was also part of a study on yellow fever vaccine responses in identical twins.

Sequenced input: CD4+ T cells sorted from blood. Source of these receptors: a woman aged 18-30 years in good health. Each CDR3 is given with its conserved first and last residue. The order of the fields is D gene, V gene, clone size, J gene, CDR3 protein, CDR3 DNA. A D gene is named only where the DNA matches it firmly. Clone size is stated in some rows and not others, as once, few, many or a class when expanded.

>NA|TRBV18|once|TRBJ2-5
CASSPFRQETQYF
TGTGCCAGCTCACCATTCAGACAAGAGACCCAGTACTTC
>NA|TRBV3-1|few|TRBJ2-7
CASSQLDYEQYF
TGTGCCAGCAGTCAGCTAGACTACGAGCAGTACTTC
>NA|TRBV6-2/TRBV6-3|few|TRBJ2-2
CATESGWQDTGELFF
TGTGCCACCGAAAGCGGGTGGCAGGACACCGGGGAGCTGTTTTTT
>NA|TRBV7-8|few|TRBJ1-4
CASSLDGEKLFF
TGTGCCAGCAGCTTGGACGGTGAAAAACTGTTTTTT
>NA|TRBV10-1|few|TRBJ2-1
CASSESGQGRRLNEQFF
TGCGCCAGCAGTGAGTCGGGGCAGGGAAGGAGGCTCAATGAGCAGTTCTTC
>NA|TRBV24-1|few|TRBJ1-1
CATSVVGTNTEAFF
TGTGCCACCAGTGTCGTTGGGACCAACACTGAAGCTTTCTTT
>NA|TRBV12-3/TRBV12-4|few|TRBJ2-1
CASTHSGPHNEQFF
TGTGCCAGCACCCATAGCGGACCTCACAATGAGCAGTTCTTC
>NA|TRBV5-1|NA|TRBJ1-1
CASSSQTEAFF
TGCGCCAGCAGCTCCCAGACTGAAGCTTTCTTT
>NA|TRBV7-9|NA|TRBJ2-1
CASSWGGRGRYNEQFF
TGTGCCAGCAGCTGGGGGGGGCGGGGACGCTACAATGAGCAGTTCTTC
>NA|TRBV2|NA|TRBJ2-7
CASRDREVSYEQYF
TGTGCCAGCAGAGACAGGGAGGTTTCCTACGAGCAGTACTTC
>NA|TRBV24-1|few|TRBJ2-1
CATSPRREYYNEQFF
TGTGCCACCAGCCCCAGGCGGGAATATTACAATGAGCAGTTCTTC
>TRBD1|TRBV5-1|many|TRBJ2-5
CASSLGGQQETQYF
TGCGCCAGCAGCTTGGGGGGACAGCAAGAGACCCAGTACTTC
>NA|TRBV7-2|many|TRBJ2-3
CASSKSRVDTQYF
TGTGCCAGCAGCAAATCGCGGGTGGATACGCAGTATTTT
>TRBD2|TRBV4-1|NA|TRBJ2-1
CASSLSVAGVLAYNEQFF
TGCGCCAGCAGCCTGAGCGTAGCGGGAGTTCTGGCCTACAATGAGCAGTTCTTC
>NA|TRBV27|NA|TRBJ1-1
CASTTWWGRAFF
TGTGCCAGCACGACCTGGTGGGGGCGAGCTTTCTTT
>NA|TRBV11-2|few|TRBJ2-5
CASRLVVWETQYF
TGTGCCAGCAGACTCGTTGTATGGGAGACCCAGTACTTC
>TRBD2|TRBV20-1|few|TRBJ2-5
CSARPAGGETQYF
TGCAGTGCTAGACCGGCGGGAGGGGAGACCCAGTACTTC
>NA|TRBV20-1|NA|TRBJ2-1
CSASSSGYAGEQFF
TGCAGTGCTAGTTCCAGCGGCTACGCGGGAGAGCAGTTCTTC
>NA|TRBV12-3/TRBV12-4|few|TRBJ2-5
CASSFCPADRLRGGTEETQYF
TGTGCCAGCAGTTTTTGCCCCGCCGACAGACTGAGGGGAGGTACAGAAGAGACCCAGTACTTC
>NA|TRBV5-5|few|TRBJ2-7
CASSLSLFTPTEQYF
TGTGCCAGCAGCCTGTCACTTTTCACTCCTACGGAGCAGTACTTC
>NA|TRBV10-3|NA|TRBJ2-1
CAITAGLPNNEQFF
TGTGCCATCACCGCGGGACTCCCAAACAATGAGCAGTTCTTC
>TRBD1|TRBV5-1|NA|TRBJ2-2
CASSPHGQGGGTGELFF
TGCGCCAGCAGCCCACACGGACAGGGAGGAGGGACCGGGGAGCTGTTTTTT
>TRBD2|TRBV6-2/TRBV6-3|NA|TRBJ2-2
CASSKWTSGTGELFF
TGTGCCAGCAGTAAATGGACTAGCGGCACCGGGGAGCTGTTTTTT
>NA|TRBV2|NA|TRBJ2-5
CASSDARGGQGNQETQYF
TGTGCCAGCAGTGACGCCCGGGGGGGACAGGGTAATCAAGAGACCCAGTACTTC
>TRBD2|TRBV15|NA|TRBJ2-7
CATSSRSGRAYEQYF
TGTGCCACCAGCAGTCGTAGCGGGAGGGCCTACGAGCAGTACTTC
>TRBD1|TRBV3-1|NA|TRBJ1-1
CASSQQGATGEAFF
TGTGCCAGCAGCCAACAGGGGGCGACGGGAGAAGCTTTCTTT
>NA|TRBV12-3/TRBV12-4|many|TRBJ1-2
CASCIMDYGYTF
TGTGCCAGCTGCATAATGGACTATGGCTACACCTTC
>NA|TRBV12-3/TRBV12-4|many|TRBJ2-2
CASSPAGGGNTGELFF
TGTGCCAGCAGTCCGGCCGGGGGCGGAAACACCGGGGAGCTGTTTTTT
>TRBD1|TRBV20-1|NA|TRBJ2-6
CSARQGAGANVLTF
TGCAGTGCTCGACAGGGGGCTGGGGCCAACGTCCTGACTTTC
>TRBD1|TRBV29-1|NA|TRBJ1-2
CSVEKRQGGYTF
TGCAGCGTTGAAAAACGACAGGGCGGCTACACCTTC
>TRBD2|TRBV5-8|NA|TRBJ2-1
CASSFFFASGSKNEQFF
TGTGCCAGCAGCTTCTTTTTTGCTAGCGGGAGTAAGAATGAGCAGTTCTTC